This T cell receptor (beta chain) was sequenced for a study of cytomegalovirus exposure and HLA in healthy donors. At the level of the study: The Caucasian-associated ancestry cluster held less than 85% of roughly 370 genotyped donors.

Findings of the study overall: Later analysis found that TCR beta chains associated with HLA were more clonally expanded than other, equally common chains. Presence/absence analysis assumed near-uniform sequencing depth across donors.

In regard to this clone: Its antigen is not known.

Primers: 60 Vbeta forward and 13 Jbeta reverse. The table came from immunoSEQ multiplex PCR; TCRdb's copy has only in-frame clones and leaves some out. The sample has 150,000 to 200,000 clones, 82% seen once. V lost 0 bases and J 9 bases, leaving 9 bases between the germline ends. Per germline, CDR1 MGHRA and CDR2 YSYEKL. The CDR3 is 13 amino acids. The chain joins TRBV4-1 to TRBJ1-5, with no clear D. The sequencing sample was made of PBMCs. The TCR sequence derives from a girl under 18 in good health and CMV-seropositive. In DNA form, the CDR3 reads TGCGCCAGCAGCCAAGATCCGGGATGGCCCCAGCATTTT. Protein product: CASSQDPGWPQHF.